The next 18 T cell receptor beta chains were all read from a single sample in a study of blood T cell repertoires in COVID-19. Assay: immunoSEQ multiplex PCR; the TCRdb copy retains only in-frame clones and omits some. The table includes about 140,000 clones, roughly 80% detected once. Sequencing was done on a sample of PBMCs or T cells enriched from blood (not recorded which). Every receptor here comes from a woman between 18 and 29 years old who had been exposed to COVID-19.

This clone was counted a few times. J is TRBJ1-1 and V is TRBV27; a weak D match, TRBD1 (6 bases). Trimming took off 4 bases at V and 1 base at J, with 7 bases between the two ends. The CDR3 is made up of 13 amino acids. Germline lookup yields CDR1 MNHEY and CDR2 SMNVEV (reference sequence). The CDR3 reads CASSSGQNTEAFF. The CDR3 DNA sequence: TGTGCCAGCAGTTCGGGACAGAACACTGAAGCTTTCTTT.

This chain connects TRBV3-1 (or the pseudogene TRBV3-2) to TRBJ2-7; D is perhaps TRBD2 (5 bases). Germline CDR1 is LGHDT and CDR2 is YNNKEL (reference sequence). The CDR3 sequence is 13 residues long. V was cut by 1 base and J by 7 bases, with 11 bases left in between. CDR3 nucleotides: TGTGCCAGCAGCCAAGTGAGGGCCGGAGAGCAGTACTTC. It codes for CASSQVRAGEQYF.

The chain carries TRBV28 and TRBJ1-2; 7 nucleotides line up with TRBD1. The germline V gene has CDR1 MDHEN and CDR2 SYDVKM. This CDR3 is built from 15 residues. Trimming at V came to 3 bases and at J to 4 bases, leaving 8 bases not matched to a gene. CDR3 residues: CASSFSKGAIYGYTF. For the CDR3, the DNA is TGTGCCAGCAGTTTTTCAAAGGGGGCGATCTATGGCTACACCTTC.

This clone was seen once. The V gene is TRBV19, the J gene TRBJ2-1; 8 bases are a match to TRBD2. The V gene end was trimmed by 5 bases and the J gene end by 9 bases; junction bases not matched to a gene: 12. Germline V gives CDR1 LNHDA, CDR2 SQIVND (reference sequence). The CDR3 extends over 15 amino acids. CDR3 bases: TGTGCCAGTAGTTGGGACTGGGCCGGGGGGGCTGAGCAGTTCTTC. Residues: CASSWDWAGGAEQFF.

The chain has TRBV5-1 and TRBJ2-2, with 7 bases matching TRBD2. The CDR3 loop spans 13 amino acids. CDR1 SGHRS and CDR2 YFSETQ come from the germline V gene. With 4 bases clipped from V and 7 bases from J, the junction kept 4 bases outside the gene matches. CDR3 DNA sequence: TGCGCCAGCAGCCGGGGGGATGTCGGGGAGCTGTTTTTT. The encoded protein is CASSRGDVGELFF.

A single count supports this clone. CDR3 sequence reads: CASSLETGRMTEAFF. The CDR3, as DNA: TGTGCCAGCAGCTTGGAGACAGGTAGAATGACTGAAGCTTTCTTT. J is TRBJ1-1 and V is TRBV5-6, with a possible D match to TRBD1 (6 bases). Per the germline V gene, CDR1 is SGHDT and CDR2 is YYEEEE. CDR3 length: 15 residues. V lost 0 bases and J 5 bases, leaving 14 bases between the germline ends. Drawing the rest from reference TRBV5-6 and TRBJ1-1, the complete variable domain is DAGVTQSPTHLIKTRGQQVTLRCSPKSGHDTVSWYQQALGQGPQFIFQYYEEEERQRGNFPDRFSGHQFPNYSSELNVNALLLGDSALYLCASSLETGRMTEAFFGQGTRLTVV.

The sample holds one count of this clone. The V call is TRBV3-1 (or the pseudogene TRBV3-2), the J call TRBJ2-1, with 7 bases that match TRBD2. The germline CDR1 and CDR2 sequences are LGHDT and YNNKEL (reference sequence). The CDR3 is made up of 16 amino acids. V lost 0 bases, J lost 3 bases, and 5 bases stayed unmatched. This CDR3 reads CASSQDLGGSYNEQFF. In DNA form, the CDR3 reads TGTGCCAGCAGCCAAGATTTGGGCGGGAGCTACAATGAGCAGTTCTTC.

This clone was seen only a few times. The V call is TRBV28, the J call TRBJ2-1; a possible D gene is TRBD2 (6 bases). Trimming pared 7 bases from V and 15 bases from J, leaving 25 bases between. The CDR3 runs to 14 residues. The germline V gene has CDR1 MDHEN and CDR2 SYDVKM. The CDR3 coding sequence is TGTGCCAGCACTCCCGTACCCCCTAGCGAGGGGTCGTTCTTC. Protein: CASTPVPPSEGSFF.

On this clone: The sample holds other DNA sequences that translate to the same CDR3. The chain employs TRBV6-5 and TRBJ1-5; D possibly corresponds to TRBD1 (5 bases). V was clipped by 0 bases and J by 3 bases, with 9 bases between them. CDR1 and CDR2 from the germline V gene are MNHEY and SVGAGI. The CDR3 sequence is 15 residues long. The CDR3 here is CASSYSGGDNQPQHF. As DNA, the CDR3 is TGTGCCAGCAGTTACTCGGGGGGTGACAATCAGCCCCAGCATTTT.

V and J are TRBV6-5 and TRBJ1-3; 10 nucleotides align to TRBD1. The CDR3 extends over 15 amino acids. Germline CDR1 MNHEY, CDR2 SVGAGI. V was clipped by 8 bases and J by 1 base; unmatched bases: 5. CDR3 sequence: CASGTGQGSGNTIYF. DNA for the CDR3: TGTGCCAGCGGGACGGGACAGGGGTCTGGAAACACCATATATTTT.

The V and J genes are TRBV15 and TRBJ2-7, with 13 nucleotides matching TRBD2. With 1 base clipped from V and 3 bases from J, the junction kept 6 bases outside the gene matches. From germline, CDR1 is LNHNV and CDR2 YYDKDF (reference sequence). The CDR3 spans 17 residues. The CDR3, as DNA: TGTGCCACCAGCAGAGGGGAAGGACTAGCGGGAGACTACGAGCAGTACTTC. Translation: CATSRGEGLAGDYEQYF.

This clone was recorded only once. The chain has TRBV19 and TRBJ2-3; D unresolved. Trimming removed 1 base from V and 6 bases from J, with 8 bases in between. Germline V lookup: CDR1 LNHDA, CDR2 SQIVND (reference sequence). The CDR3 length is 13 residues. The CDR3 sequence is CASSIVLSDTQYF. CDR3 in DNA: TGTGCCAGTAGTATAGTCCTCTCTGATACGCAGTATTTT. Variable domain in full (rest from reference TRBV19 and TRBJ2-3): DGGITQSPKYLFRKEGQNVTLSCEQNLNHDAMYWYRQDPGQGLRLIYYSQIVNDFQKGDIAEGYSVSREKKESFPLTVTSAQKNPTAFYLCASSIVLSDTQYFGPGTRLTVL.

The chain recombines TRBV30 with TRBJ1-5, with TRBD1 identical over 7 bases. The CDR3 loop spans 15 amino acids. Germline loops: CDR1 GTSNPN, CDR2 SVGIG (reference sequence). Trimming cost V 1 base and J 1 base; bases outside gene matches: 4. DNA for the CDR3: TGTGCCTGGAGTGGACAGGGTATAAGCAATCAGCCCCAGCATTTT. Protein: CAWSGQGISNQPQHF.

V gene TRBV28 combines with J gene TRBJ2-5, with 8 nucleotides matching TRBD2. Germline assignment: CDR1 MDHEN and CDR2 SYDVKM. The CDR3 is 14 residues long. The V and J ends lost 4 bases and 2 bases, in that order; junction bases with no gene match: 3. CDR3 amino acids: CASSSTGGQETQYF. The CDR3 DNA is TGTGCCAGCAGTTCCACGGGAGGGCAAGAGACCCAGTACTTC.

The J gene is TRBJ1-4, the V gene TRBV7-9, with 8 bases aligning to TRBD1. Germline CDR1 SEHNR, CDR2 FQNEAQ (reference sequence). V was clipped by 3 bases and J by 8 bases; unmatched bases: 8. The CDR3 has 15 residues. The CDR3 nucleotides are TGTGCCAGCAGCTTTAACAGGGGGTTGCGGGAAAAACTGTTTTTT. This gives the protein CASSFNRGLREKLFF.

The gene calls are TRBV4-1 and TRBJ1-1, with no clear D. The CDR3 totals 12 residues. The germline V and J ends were trimmed by 3 bases and 3 bases, with 5 bases remaining between them. The germline V gene encodes CDR1 MGHRA and CDR2 YSYEKL. The CDR3 loop reads CASSQAYTEAFF. CDR3 DNA: TGCGCCAGCAGCCAGGCATACACTGAAGCTTTCTTT.

This clone was recorded once. V usage is TRBV12-3 or TRBV12-4 and J usage is TRBJ1-1, with a tentative D call TRBD1 (5 bases). The CDR3 length is 13 residues. V lost 5 bases, J lost 5 bases, and 12 bases lay in between. The CDR3 loop is CASSPRGGTEAFF. The CDR3 region has the DNA TGTGCCAGCAGTCCACGGGGGGGTACTGAAGCTTTCTTT.

Here the CDR3 reads CASSLGQGIYEQYF. DNA of the CDR3: TGCGCCAGCAGCTTGGGACAGGGGATCTACGAGCAGTACTTC. The chain employs TRBV5-1 and TRBJ2-7, with TRBD1 matching over 8 bases. With 0 bases clipped from V and 3 bases from J, the junction kept 2 bases outside the gene matches. CDR3 length: 14 amino acids. In germline, CDR1 is SGHRS, CDR2 YFSETQ.